The sequence of this T cell receptor (beta chain) was determined in a study of shared clonotypes between healthy human individuals. PCR replicates performed on unsorted PBMC used around 0.3 ug DNA, 29,000 or so T cell genomes. Data came from immunoSEQ multiplex PCR; TCRdb stores just in-frame clones and leaves some out. The table lists about 460,000 clones, approximately 77% of them singletons. The germline gives CDR1 SGHRS, CDR2 YFSETQ. The CDR3 is 15 residues long. Between the trimmed V and J ends, which lost 0 bases and 2 bases, there was a span of 9 bases. There were only Caucasian adults among the donors, and all lived in Nashville, Tennessee. Study-wide findings and caveats: An anticipated effect of sequencing depth on clonotype sharing among donors was recognized.

To note about this clone: Its target is unknown. The sample carries other DNA sequences with the same CDR3.

The clonotype originates from a woman aged 40 to 49 in good health. Some clones in this sample may be carry-over from other donors' samples. The sample was PBMCs. The chain uses TRBV5-1 and TRBJ1-3, with a weak D call TRBD1 (6 bases). For the CDR3, the DNA is TGCGCCAGCAGCTTGGAGGGGGGCACTGGAAACACCATATATTTT. Protein: CASSLEGGTGNTIYF.